This T cell receptor beta chain was found in a study of early T cells in non-severe SARS-CoV-2 infection. Study context: With bulk RNA from unsorted whole blood as input, sequencing yielded unpaired chains.

TCRdb re-called the 5' RACE reads through MiXCR, storing one row per CDR3 protein. The sample yields roughly 65,000 distinct CDR3 sequences, approximately 11% seen once. The sequenced material came from whole blood. The TCR comes from an adult who was a healthcare worker with PCR-confirmed SARS-CoV-2 infection or an uninfected control (not recorded which).

The CDR3 DNA sequence: TGTGCCAGCGGATACTCAGGAGGGGCCAACGTCCTGACTTTC. Translated: CASGYSGGANVLTF. The rearrangement joins TRBV12-3 or TRBV12-4 to TRBJ2-6; the D is unclear. V gave up 8 bases and J gave up 4 bases, with 12 bases separating them. CDR3 length: 14 amino acids.